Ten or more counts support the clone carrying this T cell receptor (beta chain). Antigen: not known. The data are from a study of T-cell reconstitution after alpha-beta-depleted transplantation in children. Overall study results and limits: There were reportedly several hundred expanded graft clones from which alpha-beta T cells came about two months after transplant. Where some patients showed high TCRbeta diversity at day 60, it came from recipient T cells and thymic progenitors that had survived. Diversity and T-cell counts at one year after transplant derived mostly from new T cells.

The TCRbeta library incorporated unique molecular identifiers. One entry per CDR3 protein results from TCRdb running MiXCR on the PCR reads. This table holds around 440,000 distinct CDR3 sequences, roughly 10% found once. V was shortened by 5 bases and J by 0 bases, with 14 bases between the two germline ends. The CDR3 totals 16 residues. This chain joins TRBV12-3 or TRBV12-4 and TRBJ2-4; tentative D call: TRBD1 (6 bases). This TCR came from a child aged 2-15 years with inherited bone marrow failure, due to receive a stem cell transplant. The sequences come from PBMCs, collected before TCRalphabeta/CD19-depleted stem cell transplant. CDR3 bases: TGTGCCAGCAGTGTACAGGGCTCCCTAGCCAAAAACATTCAGTACTTC. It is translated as CASSVQGSLAKNIQYF.